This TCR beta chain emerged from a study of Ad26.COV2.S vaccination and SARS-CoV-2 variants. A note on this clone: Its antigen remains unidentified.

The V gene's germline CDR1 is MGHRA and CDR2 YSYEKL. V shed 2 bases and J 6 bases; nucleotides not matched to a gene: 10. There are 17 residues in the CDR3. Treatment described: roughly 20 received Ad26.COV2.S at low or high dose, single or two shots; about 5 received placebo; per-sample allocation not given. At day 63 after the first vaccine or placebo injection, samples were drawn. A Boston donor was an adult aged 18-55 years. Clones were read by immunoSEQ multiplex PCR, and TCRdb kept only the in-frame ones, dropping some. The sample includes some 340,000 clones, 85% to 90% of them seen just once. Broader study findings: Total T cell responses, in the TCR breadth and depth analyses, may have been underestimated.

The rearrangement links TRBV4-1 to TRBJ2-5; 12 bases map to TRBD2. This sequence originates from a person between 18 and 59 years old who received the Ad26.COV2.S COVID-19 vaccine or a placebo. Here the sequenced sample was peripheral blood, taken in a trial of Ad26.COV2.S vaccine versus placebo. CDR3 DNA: TGCGCCAGCAGCCAAATCGCTAGCGGGGGGGCCGTGAAGACCCAGTACTTC. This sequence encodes CASSQIASGGAVKTQYF.